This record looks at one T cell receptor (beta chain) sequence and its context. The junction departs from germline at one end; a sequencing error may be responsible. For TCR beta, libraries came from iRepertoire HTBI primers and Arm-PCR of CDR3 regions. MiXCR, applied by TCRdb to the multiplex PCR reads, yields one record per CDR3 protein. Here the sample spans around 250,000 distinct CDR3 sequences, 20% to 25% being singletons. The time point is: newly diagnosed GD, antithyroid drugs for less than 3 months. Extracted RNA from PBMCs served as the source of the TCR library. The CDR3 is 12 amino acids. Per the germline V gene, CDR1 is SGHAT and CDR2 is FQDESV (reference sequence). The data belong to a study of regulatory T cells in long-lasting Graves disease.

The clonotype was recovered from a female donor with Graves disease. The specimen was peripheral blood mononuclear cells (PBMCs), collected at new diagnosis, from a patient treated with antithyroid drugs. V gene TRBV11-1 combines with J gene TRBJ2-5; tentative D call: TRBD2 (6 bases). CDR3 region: CAGSPGGETQYF. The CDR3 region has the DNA TGTGCCGGCAGCCCCGGGGGAGAGACCCAGTACTTC.